The following is a T cell receptor beta chain sequence with its context. The antigen remains undetermined. The source of the sample is a study of T cells expressing NK-cell markers. Study at large: According to the study, TCR beta repertoires originated from sorted CD3+CD56+NKG2C+, CD3+CD56+NKG2C- and CD3+CD56-NKG2C+ T cells. The study, taken as a whole, reports: For over 5 donors, the dominant NKG2C+ clonotypes made up about 1.0-7.5% of their CD8+ T cells.

What made the TCR beta cDNA was 5'RACE template switching with UMIs. TCRdb reprocessed the 5' RACE reads and reports one entry per CDR3 protein, with no DNA. The specimen's table records almost 450,000 distinct CDR3 sequences. This CDR3 contains 13 residues. CDR1 is LNHDA, CDR2 SQIVND, per germline (reference sequence). This receptor was identified in a woman between 18 and 70 years old in good health. The chain is built from TRBV19 and TRBJ2-7. Sequencing input: blood T cells: a sorted CD56 or NKG2C T cell subset, CD4+ or CD8+ T cells, or bulk PBMC T cells (not recorded which). Here the CDR3 reads CASSPLGSYEQYF.